This T cell receptor beta chain was identified during a study of blood T cell repertoires in COVID-19. Study at large: T cells, B-cell-depleted T cells, or PBMCs provided the cDNA or gDNA that served as material.

This CDR3 spans 14 amino acids. Germline assignment: CDR1 SGHTS and CDR2 YDEGEE. Trimming removed 1 base from V and 5 bases from J, with 13 bases in between. In the original analysis: The assay estimated nucleated cells by amplifying reference gene primers. TCRdb's table, derived via immunoSEQ multiplex PCR, lists solely in-frame clones and lacks some. V and J calls and clone size are given by that table; D and trimming were obtained from the DNA. The table lists more than 200,000 clones, around four fifths of them singletons. A Seattle source enrolled patients during active infection and followed them longitudinally.

The clonotype comes from a woman of 80 years or more with COVID-19, enrolled during active disease. The sequenced sample was peripheral blood. This rearrangement joins TRBV5-8 to TRBJ2-7; D ambiguous. CDR3 in DNA: TGTGCCAGCAGCTTGATCGTCCAACAGCACGAGCAGTACGTC. Translated, it gives CASSLIVQQHEQYV.